A selection of T cell receptor beta chains follows, all from one sample in a study of blood T cells in healthy people across ages. MiXCR, applied by TCRdb to the 5' RACE reads, yields one record per CDR3 protein. The sample lists 850,000 to 1,100,000 distinct CDR3 sequences, around two fifths occurring once. Sequencing was performed on blood. The receptors derive from a man between 18 and 35 years old in good health. Each CDR3 is given with its conserved first and last residue. Fields, in order: D gene, J gene, clone size, V gene, CDR3 protein, CDR3 DNA. A D gene is named only where the DNA matches it firmly. Rows may omit the clone size; those that give it use once, few, many or a size class.

D gene: -
J gene: TRBJ1-2
clone size: few
V gene: TRBV6-5
CDR3 protein: CASSYLGRAPYTF
CDR3 DNA: TGTGCCAGCAGTTACTTGGGCCGGGCCCCGTACACCTTC

D gene: -
J gene: TRBJ1-2
clone size: -
V gene: TRBV28
CDR3 protein: CASTDRTYGYTF
CDR3 DNA: TGTGCCAGCACTGACAGGACCTATGGCTACACCTTC

D gene: -
J gene: TRBJ1-5
clone size: -
V gene: TRBV6-2/TRBV6-3
CDR3 protein: CASSYLSYGLGNQPQHF
CDR3 DNA: TGTGCCAGCAGTTATCTCTCGTACGGGCTCGGCAATCAGCCCCAGCATTTT

D gene: TRBD1
J gene: TRBJ1-2
clone size: once
V gene: TRBV6-2/TRBV6-3
CDR3 protein: CASRRTGGNGYTF
CDR3 DNA: TGTGCCAGCAGGCGGACAGGGGGTAATGGCTACACCTTC

D gene: TRBD1
J gene: TRBJ1-4
clone size: -
V gene: TRBV12-3/TRBV12-4
CDR3 protein: CASSPGQAEEKLFF
CDR3 DNA: TGTGCCAGCAGCCCGGGACAGGCGGAAGAAAAACTGTTTTTT

D gene: -
J gene: TRBJ1-5
clone size: few
V gene: TRBV12-3/TRBV12-4
CDR3 protein: CASSFLENQPQHF
CDR3 DNA: TGTGCCAGCAGTTTTCTAGAAAATCAGCCCCAGCATTTT

D gene: TRBD1
J gene: TRBJ1-2
clone size: -
V gene: TRBV6-5
CDR3 protein: CASSYSTGTGKDNYGYTF
CDR3 DNA: TGTGCCAGCAGTTACTCGACGGGGACAGGAAAAGACAACTATGGCTACACCTTC

D gene: -
J gene: TRBJ2-1
clone size: few
V gene: TRBV6-5
CDR3 protein: CASSSRTNFYNEQFF
CDR3 DNA: TGTGCCAGCAGTTCCAGGACAAATTTCTACAATGAGCAGTTCTTC

D gene: -
J gene: TRBJ1-2
clone size: -
V gene: TRBV4-3
CDR3 protein: CANSQGRAGSNYGYTF
CDR3 DNA: TGCGCCAACAGCCAAGGGCGGGCAGGCTCGAACTATGGCTACACCTTC

D gene: -
J gene: TRBJ2-7
clone size: -
V gene: TRBV10-3
CDR3 protein: CAITGDGYEQYF
CDR3 DNA: TGTGCCATCACCGGAGACGGCTATGAGCAGTACTTC

D gene: -
J gene: TRBJ2-4
clone size: few
V gene: TRBV7-2
CDR3 protein: CASSFSPALYGAKNIQYF
CDR3 DNA: TGTGCCAGCAGCTTTTCCCCCGCCCTCTACGGGGCCAAAAACATTCAGTACTTC

D gene: -
J gene: TRBJ1-1
clone size: -
V gene: TRBV9
CDR3 protein: CASSTRGGSTEAFF
CDR3 DNA: TGTGCCAGCAGCACCCGGGGAGGGAGCACTGAAGCTTTCTTT

D gene: TRBD1
J gene: TRBJ1-1
clone size: once
V gene: TRBV27
CDR3 protein: CASSLTFDRVDTEAFF
CDR3 DNA: TGTGCCAGCAGTTTAACGTTTGACAGGGTGGACACTGAAGCTTTCTTT

D gene: -
J gene: TRBJ1-1
clone size: -
V gene: TRBV5-6
CDR3 protein: CASSTDGPLNTEAFF
CDR3 DNA: TGTGCCAGCAGCACGGATGGACCGCTGAACACTGAAGCTTTCTTT

D gene: TRBD1
J gene: TRBJ2-1
clone size: -
V gene: TRBV5-6
CDR3 protein: CASSLHRGLTNNEQFF
CDR3 DNA: TGTGCCAGCAGCTTACACAGGGGGCTCACAAACAATGAGCAGTTCTTC

D gene: -
J gene: TRBJ2-1
clone size: -
V gene: TRBV7-2
CDR3 protein: CASSPIPDRSGQFF
CDR3 DNA: TGTGCCAGCAGCCCCATCCCGGACCGATCGGGGCAGTTCTTC

D gene: -
J gene: TRBJ1-5
clone size: few
V gene: TRBV6-2/TRBV6-3
CDR3 protein: CASSYRRTSQPQHF
CDR3 DNA: TGTGCCAGCAGTTACCGCCGGACGAGTCAGCCCCAGCATTTT

D gene: -
J gene: TRBJ1-2
clone size: many
V gene: TRBV20-1
CDR3 protein: CSAYTGSYGYTF
CDR3 DNA: TGCAGTGCCTACACAGGGAGCTATGGCTACACCTTC

D gene: -
J gene: TRBJ1-5
clone size: -
V gene: TRBV20-1
CDR3 protein: CSARWPGRAWNQPQHF
CDR3 DNA: TGCAGTGCTAGATGGCCGGGACGGGCTTGGAATCAGCCCCAGCATTTT

D gene: TRBD2
J gene: TRBJ2-7
clone size: -
V gene: TRBV4-2
CDR3 protein: CACSQEPPSGGRDEQYF
CDR3 DNA: TGTGCCTGCAGCCAAGAACCCCCCAGCGGGGGGCGGGATGAGCAGTACTTC

D gene: TRBD1
J gene: TRBJ1-2
clone size: -
V gene: TRBV29-1
CDR3 protein: CSVGGGTELYGYTF
CDR3 DNA: TGCAGCGTAGGAGGGGGGACAGAGCTTTATGGCTACACCTTC

D gene: -
J gene: TRBJ2-7
clone size: few
V gene: TRBV27
CDR3 protein: CASSLIPSDEQYF
CDR3 DNA: TGTGCCAGCAGTTTAATCCCGAGCGACGAGCAGTACTTC

D gene: TRBD2
J gene: TRBJ2-1
clone size: few
V gene: TRBV2
CDR3 protein: CASGGDSGINNEQFF
CDR3 DNA: TGTGCCAGCGGGGGAGATAGCGGGATTAACAATGAGCAGTTCTTC

D gene: TRBD2
J gene: TRBJ2-7
clone size: few
V gene: TRBV20-1
CDR3 protein: CSATPPGLEGWEQYF
CDR3 DNA: TGCAGTGCTACTCCCCCGGGACTAGAAGGGTGGGAGCAGTACTTC

D gene: TRBD1
J gene: TRBJ1-2
clone size: many
V gene: TRBV29-1
CDR3 protein: CSVGDRDRDYGYTF
CDR3 DNA: TGCAGCGTGGGGGACCGGGACAGGGACTATGGCTACACCTTC

D gene: -
J gene: TRBJ1-2
clone size: -
V gene: TRBV20-1
CDR3 protein: CSARPPGHQVYGYTF
CDR3 DNA: TGCAGTGCTAGGCCCCCGGGACATCAAGTTTATGGCTACACCTTC

D gene: -
J gene: TRBJ2-3
clone size: -
V gene: TRBV6-6
CDR3 protein: CTSRSDTQYF
CDR3 DNA: TGTACCAGCAGGAGTGATACGCAGTATTTT

D gene: TRBD1
J gene: TRBJ1-5
clone size: -
V gene: TRBV20-1
CDR3 protein: CSAGQGARGNQPQHF
CDR3 DNA: TGCAGTGCAGGACAGGGGGCGCGGGGCAATCAGCCCCAGCATTTT

D gene: TRBD2
J gene: TRBJ2-3
clone size: -
V gene: TRBV6-2/TRBV6-3
CDR3 protein: CASRPGLARITDTQYF
CDR3 DNA: TGTGCCAGCAGACCCGGACTAGCGCGGATCACAGATACGCAGTATTTT

D gene: TRBD1
J gene: TRBJ1-4
clone size: -
V gene: TRBV14
CDR3 protein: CASSQRQGGATNEKLFF
CDR3 DNA: TGTGCCAGCAGCCAACGACAGGGAGGGGCAACTAATGAAAAACTGTTTTTT

D gene: TRBD2
J gene: TRBJ2-1
clone size: -
V gene: TRBV6-4
CDR3 protein: CASSDSGSVAGGPNEQFF
CDR3 DNA: TGTGCCAGCAGTGACTCGGGTTCCGTAGCGGGGGGTCCCAATGAGCAGTTCTTC

D gene: -
J gene: TRBJ2-5
clone size: -
V gene: TRBV6-4
CDR3 protein: CASSVDMGETQYF
CDR3 DNA: TGTGCCAGCAGTGTTGATATGGGAGAGACCCAGTACTTC

D gene: -
J gene: TRBJ1-5
clone size: -
V gene: TRBV10-3
CDR3 protein: CAISEGRAGVNQPQHF
CDR3 DNA: TGTGCCATCAGTGAGGGTCGTGCAGGGGTTAATCAGCCCCAGCATTTT

D gene: -
J gene: TRBJ1-2
clone size: -
V gene: TRBV27
CDR3 protein: CASSTRGVYGYTF
CDR3 DNA: TGTGCCAGCAGCACCCGGGGGGTCTATGGCTACACCTTC

D gene: -
J gene: TRBJ2-3
clone size: -
V gene: TRBV10-3
CDR3 protein: CATGGGGDTQYF
CDR3 DNA: TGTGCCACAGGGGGCGGGGGAGATACGCAGTATTTT

D gene: -
J gene: TRBJ2-2
clone size: -
V gene: TRBV5-4
CDR3 protein: CASRQDKTNTGELFF
CDR3 DNA: TGTGCCAGCAGACAGGACAAGACGAACACCGGGGAGCTGTTTTTT

D gene: -
J gene: TRBJ2-5
clone size: -
V gene: TRBV7-2
CDR3 protein: CASSPRRANGWETQYF
CDR3 DNA: TGTGCCAGCAGCCCACGAAGAGCGAACGGTTGGGAGACCCAGTACTTC

D gene: -
J gene: TRBJ1-6
clone size: -
V gene: TRBV20-1
CDR3 protein: CSAMDSNNSPLHF
CDR3 DNA: TGCAGTGCAATGGACTCAAATAATTCACCCCTCCACTTT

D gene: -
J gene: TRBJ2-1
clone size: many
V gene: TRBV20-1
CDR3 protein: CSARMGEHNEQFF
CDR3 DNA: TGCAGTGCTAGAATGGGGGAACACAATGAGCAGTTCTTC

D gene: -
J gene: TRBJ1-1
clone size: -
V gene: TRBV7-2
CDR3 protein: CASSSKTVNTEAFF
CDR3 DNA: TGTGCCAGCAGCTCAAAAACAGTGAACACTGAAGCTTTCTTT

D gene: TRBD1
J gene: TRBJ2-3
clone size: -
V gene: TRBV12-3/TRBV12-4
CDR3 protein: CASSRQGQGTDAQYF
CDR3 DNA: TGTGCCAGCAGTAGACAAGGACAGGGCACAGATGCGCAGTATTTT

D gene: -
J gene: TRBJ2-1
clone size: -
V gene: TRBV28
CDR3 protein: CASIGRANEQFF
CDR3 DNA: TGTGCCAGCATCGGCAGAGCTAATGAGCAGTTCTTC

D gene: -
J gene: TRBJ2-2
clone size: few
V gene: TRBV3-1
CDR3 protein: CASSPRTNTGELFF
CDR3 DNA: TGTGCCAGCAGCCCTAGAACGAACACCGGGGAGCTGTTTTTT

D gene: -
J gene: TRBJ1-5
clone size: -
V gene: TRBV6-2/TRBV6-3
CDR3 protein: CASTKGLQGSDQPQHF
CDR3 DNA: TGTGCCAGCACAAAAGGCCTACAGGGTAGTGATCAGCCCCAGCATTTT

D gene: -
J gene: TRBJ1-2
clone size: -
V gene: TRBV6-2/TRBV6-3
CDR3 protein: CASTLSGTITSNYGYTF
CDR3 DNA: TGTGCCAGCACCCTAAGTGGGACGATCACCTCTAACTATGGCTACACCTTC

D gene: TRBD2
J gene: TRBJ2-1
clone size: few
V gene: TRBV4-3
CDR3 protein: CASSQDSLAGDNEQFF
CDR3 DNA: TGCGCCAGCAGCCAAGATAGCCTAGCGGGGGACAATGAGCAGTTCTTC

D gene: -
J gene: TRBJ1-1
clone size: few
V gene: TRBV6-1
CDR3 protein: CASFQGSGKQNTEAFF
CDR3 DNA: TGTGCCAGCTTTCAGGGTTCAGGGAAACAGAACACTGAAGCTTTCTTT

D gene: -
J gene: TRBJ2-1
clone size: -
V gene: TRBV7-2
CDR3 protein: CASSFGGTNEQFF
CDR3 DNA: TGTGCCAGCAGCTTTGGAGGGACCAATGAGCAGTTCTTC

D gene: -
J gene: TRBJ2-1
clone size: many
V gene: TRBV6-2/TRBV6-3
CDR3 protein: CASRAGGNYNEQFF
CDR3 DNA: TGTGCCAGCAGGGCAGGGGGGAATTACAATGAGCAGTTCTTC

D gene: TRBD2
J gene: TRBJ2-1
clone size: -
V gene: TRBV20-1
CDR3 protein: CSARGPGGGEFF
CDR3 DNA: TGCAGTGCTAGAGGCCCCGGCGGGGGGGAGTTCTTC

D gene: TRBD2
J gene: TRBJ2-5
clone size: -
V gene: TRBV20-1
CDR3 protein: CSAYRLAGYETQYF
CDR3 DNA: TGCAGTGCTTACCGACTAGCGGGGTATGAGACCCAGTACTTC

D gene: -
J gene: TRBJ2-1
clone size: -
V gene: TRBV3-1
CDR3 protein: CASSQERLNTNEQFF
CDR3 DNA: TGTGCCAGCAGCCAAGAGCGTCTTAATACCAATGAGCAGTTCTTC